One and the same sample provided the 21 T cell receptor beta chains below, sequenced in a study of cytomegalovirus exposure and HLA in healthy donors. The PCR made use of 60 Vbeta and 13 Jbeta primers. Assay used: immunoSEQ multiplex PCR; TCRdb lists only in-frame clones, some missing. Of 150,000 or so clones listed, under 90% are singletons. The sample was PBMCs. The receptor set was obtained from a male donor in good health and CMV-seronegative.

CDR3 nucleotide sequence: TGTGCCAGCAGCGGTCCGACAGGGGCCAGCAATCAGCCCCAGCATTTT. Its translation is CASSGPTGASNQPQHF. The chain has TRBV7-9 and TRBJ1-5; 8 bases are a match to TRBD1. Germline V gene sequence: CDR1 SEHNR, CDR2 FQNEAQ (reference sequence). V dropped 5 bases and J dropped 1; count of bases not matched to a gene: 7. This CDR3 has 16 residues.

V usage is TRBV5-4 and J usage is TRBJ2-4; D is perhaps TRBD1 (5 bases). Between the trimmed V and J ends, which lost 1 base and 0 bases, there was a span of 14 bases. CDR1 is SGHNT and CDR2 is YYREEE in the germline V gene (reference sequence). This CDR3 has 17 amino acids. The CDR3 coding sequence is TGTGCCAGCAGCTTGCCCCGATTAAGGGGAGCCAAAAACATTCAGTACTTC. Its translation is CASSLPRLRGAKNIQYF.

The rearrangement uses TRBV7-2 and TRBJ2-7, with 7 bases lining up with TRBD1. The junction had 17 bases not matched to a gene; V was cut back by 5 bases and J by 4 bases. This CDR3 comprises 17 residues. Per the germline V gene, CDR1 is SGHTA and CDR2 is FQGNSA. CDR3 coding DNA: TGTGCCAGCAGCCTCCAATCTACAGGGGTAATTTCTTACGAGCAGTACTTC. It is translated as CASSLQSTGVISYEQYF. Filled out from reference TRBV7-2 and TRBJ2-7, the complete variable domain reads GAGVSQSPSNKVTEKGKDVELRCDPISGHTALYWYRQSLGQGLEFLIYFQGNSAPDKSGLPSDRFSAERTGGSVSTLTIQRTQQEDSAVYLCASSLQSTGVISYEQYFGPGTRLTVT.

The chain employs TRBV7-6 and TRBJ1-1; the D is unclear. Germline V gives CDR1 SGHVS, CDR2 FNYEAQ. This CDR3 region has 17 residues. Trimming took 3 bases from V and 3 from J, leaving 20 bases between them. Here the CDR3 DNA reads TGTGCCAGCAGCTTCCCAAAAGAGATGGGGAGGGACACTGAAGCTTTCTTT. It specifies CASSFPKEMGRDTEAFF.

The chain employs TRBV10-3 and TRBJ1-2; D remains unclear. Trimming cost V 0 bases and J 8 bases, with 4 bases left between them. This CDR3 comprises 11 residues. Germline assignment: CDR1 ENHRY and CDR2 SYGVKD. The CDR3 sequence is CAISESQGYTF. In DNA form, the CDR3 reads TGTGCCATCAGTGAGTCGCAGGGCTACACCTTC.

The chain links TRBV18 to TRBJ1-4; D gene uncertain. Germline assignment: CDR1 KGHSH and CDR2 LQKENI. This CDR3 comprises 12 residues. Trimming removed 3 bases at V and 8 bases at J, with 7 bases between. DNA for the CDR3: TGTGCCAGCTCACCGAGCGGGGAAAAACTGTTTTTT. It is translated as CASSPSGEKLFF.

This sequence joins TRBV6-1 and TRBJ2-2; 12 bases line up with TRBD2. V lost 2 bases, J lost 1 base, and 8 bases stayed unmatched. CDR3 length equals 19 residues. CDR1 and CDR2 from the germline V gene are MNHNS and SASEGT. The CDR3 DNA is TGTGCCAGCAGTGAAAGACTAGCGGGAGACAGAGTGAACACCGGGGAGCTGTTTTTT. This codes for CASSERLAGDRVNTGELFF.

In this sample, this clone turned up a few times. The chain uses TRBV19 and TRBJ1-5; 7 nucleotides match TRBD1. With V trimmed by 4 bases and J by 0 bases, 18 bases remained unmatched. Germline V gene data show CDR1 as LNHDA and CDR2 as SQIVND (reference sequence). The CDR3 covers 20 residues. Here the CDR3 DNA reads TGTGCCAGTAGTAATCAGCCCTTACATTGGACAGGTGATAGCAATCAGCCCCAGCATTTT. This encodes CASSNQPLHWTGDSNQPQHF.

V is TRBV12-5 and J is TRBJ2-2; 7 nucleotides agree with TRBD1. CDR1 and CDR2 from the germline V gene are LGHNT and FRNRAP. This CDR3 region has 17 residues. Unmatched junction bases numbered 9, after V lost 4 bases and J lost 1 base. CDR3 residues: CASGYPFDRVNTGELFF. CDR3 in DNA: TGTGCTAGTGGTTACCCCTTCGACAGGGTGAACACCGGGGAGCTGTTTTTT.

The chain joins TRBV10-1 to TRBJ1-1, with D uncertain. The length of the CDR3 is 14 residues. V was clipped by 3 bases and J by 5 bases, with 13 bases between them. Germline assignment: CDR1 WNHNN and CDR2 SYGVQD (reference sequence). CDR3 bases: TGCGCCAGCAGTGACGGGGTCGGGCGTACTGAAGCTTTCTTT. Its translation is CASSDGVGRTEAFF.

The gene calls are TRBV5-1 and TRBJ1-5, with 9 bases identical to TRBD1. The CDR3 totals 15 residues. From germline, CDR1 is SGHRS and CDR2 YFSETQ. The V gene end was trimmed by 0 bases and the J gene end by 8 bases; junction bases not matched to a gene: 6. The CDR3 sequence: CASSLGDRAFEPQHF. DNA for the CDR3: TGCGCCAGCAGCTTGGGGGACAGGGCTTTCGAGCCCCAGCATTTT.

The chain couples TRBV2 to TRBJ2-5, with D possibly matching TRBD1 (5 bases). The germline V gene has CDR1 SNHLY and CDR2 FYNNEI. The CDR3 runs to 13 residues. V lost 3 bases and J lost 4, with 9 bases in between. The CDR3 coding sequence is TGTGCCAGCAGTGATCAGGGCGGAGAGACCCAGTACTTC. Translation: CASSDQGGETQYF.

The chain couples TRBV10-1 to TRBJ1-4; 12 nucleotides agree with TRBD1. The CDR3 extends over 17 amino acids. V gave up 5 bases and J gave up 4 bases; unmatched junction bases: 8. Germline V gene data show CDR1 as WNHNN and CDR2 as SYGVQD (reference sequence). The CDR3 DNA reads TGCGCCAGCAGTACGGGACAGGGGGCGGGCCTTAATGAAAAACTGTTTTTT. The encoded protein is CASSTGQGAGLNEKLFF.

V and J are TRBV29-1 and TRBJ2-1; D gene unclear. The V and J ends lost 7 bases and 0 bases respectively, with 7 bases between them. The CDR3 contains 12 residues. The germline gives CDR1 SQVTM, CDR2 ANQGSEA. CDR3 protein: CSATSSYNEQFF. The CDR3 DNA reads TGCAGCGCCACAAGCTCCTACAATGAGCAGTTCTTC.

V usage is TRBV27 and J usage is TRBJ1-1; no clear D. CDR1 MNHEY and CDR2 SMNVEV come from the germline V gene (reference sequence). This CDR3 spans 13 amino acids. V was shortened by 4 bases and J by 6 bases, with 12 bases between the two germline ends. CDR3 residues: CASSSTLGAEAFF. CDR3 in DNA: TGTGCCAGCAGTTCAACACTCGGGGCTGAAGCTTTCTTT.

The V and J genes are TRBV2 and TRBJ1-2; TRBD1 matches at 8 bases. Trimming took 4 bases from V and 7 from J; bases not matched to a gene: 14. Germline CDR1 is SNHLY and CDR2 is FYNNEI. The CDR3 contains 16 residues. The CDR3 DNA reads TGTGCCAGCAGTGTGGATACAGAGACAGGGGAGGGTGGCTACACCTTC. Its translation is CASSVDTETGEGGYTF.

The gene calls are TRBV18 and TRBJ2-1, with 7 bases identical to TRBD1. This CDR3 has 14 amino acids. The germline CDR1 and CDR2 sequences are KGHSH and LQKENI. V gave up 6 bases and J gave up 8 bases; unmatched junction bases: 10. CDR3 sequence: CASSPPDRSHEQFF. The CDR3 bases are TGTGCCAGCTCTCCCCCGGACAGGAGCCATGAGCAGTTCTTC.

The chain is built from TRBV29-1 and TRBJ2-5; 10 positions agree with TRBD1. CDR3 length: 14 amino acids. V was clipped by 5 bases and J by 7 bases; unmatched bases: 10. CDR1 and CDR2 from the germline V gene are SQVTM and ANQGSEA. CDR3 residues: CSVSSGQGFGTQYF. In DNA form, the CDR3 reads TGCAGCGTTTCGTCGGGACAGGGGTTTGGGACCCAGTACTTC. The full variable domain, completed using reference TRBV29-1 and TRBJ2-5, is SAVISQKPSRDICQRGTSLTIQCQVDSQVTMMFWYRQQPGQSLTLIATANQGSEATYESGFVIDKFPISRPNLTFSTLTVSNMSPEDSSIYLCSVSSGQGFGTQYFGPGTRLLVL.

V gene TRBV11-2 combines with J gene TRBJ2-1; TRBD1 might be the D (6 bases). Germline V gene data show CDR1 as SGHAT and CDR2 as FQNNGV. The CDR3 contains 15 residues. CDR3 coding DNA: TGTGCTTCCAAACCCGGACAGAACCTCTACAATGAGCAGTTCTTC. Its protein is CASKPGQNLYNEQFF.

The J gene is TRBJ2-7, the V gene TRBV9, with TRBD1 matching over 7 bases. This CDR3 contains 14 residues. CDR1 SGDLS and CDR2 YYNGEE come from the germline V gene. The junction had 8 bases not matched to a gene; V was cut back by 3 bases and J by 5 bases. CDR3 region: CASSATGLLNEQYF. The CDR3, as DNA: TGTGCCAGCAGCGCGACAGGGCTACTGAACGAGCAGTACTTC.

The V and J genes are TRBV6-5 and TRBJ1-1, with a weak D call TRBD1 (5 bases). The CDR3 totals 14 residues. Germline assignment: CDR1 MNHEY and CDR2 SVGAGI. Trimming cost V 5 bases and J 4 bases, with 14 bases left between them. The CDR3 DNA sequence: TGTGCCAGCAGTGTAACAGGCCCGCGCACTGAAGCTTTCTTT. It is translated as CASSVTGPRTEAFF.